A selection of T cell receptor beta chains follows, all from one sample in a study of neurological immune-mediated disorders. TCRdb passed the 5' RACE reads through MiXCR, listing each CDR3 protein once. Altogether roughly 98,000 distinct CDR3 sequences are present, under 15% being singletons, with the ten largest covering approximately 4.5%. Material for sequencing was PBMCs. The receptors come from a female donor with HTLV-1-associated myelopathy (HAM/TSP). Each CDR3 is given with its conserved first and last residue. A D gene is named only where the DNA matches it firmly. Rows may omit the clone size; those that give it use once, few, many or a size class.

D,V,J,size,CDR3,DNA
TRBD2,TRBV20-1,TRBJ2-3,many,CSARAVAGRSTDTQYF,TGCAGTGCCAGAGCAGTAGCGGGGAGAAGCACAGATACGCAGTATTTT
TRBD1,TRBV5-5,TRBJ2-2,.,CASSLGTGVGVTGELFF,TGTGCCAGCAGCTTGGGGACAGGGGTTGGTGTCACCGGGGAGCTGTTTTTT
.,TRBV19,TRBJ1-2,few,CASSINYGYTF,TGTGCCAGTAGTATTAACTATGGCTACACCTTC
.,TRBV28,TRBJ2-6,many,CASTFSSGANVLTF,TGTGCCAGCACGTTTAGCTCTGGGGCCAACGTCCTGACTTTC
TRBD2,TRBV11-3,TRBJ2-2,.,CASSRGRGTGELFF,TGTGCCAGCAGCCGTGGGAGGGGCACCGGGGAGCTGTTTTTT
.,TRBV7-9,TRBJ2-3,many,CASSFTADTGQYF,TGTGCCAGCAGCTTTACCGCAGATACAGGGCAGTATTTT
.,TRBV15,TRBJ2-2,.,CATSRSVEAGELFF,TGTGCTACCAGCAGATCGGTGGAGGCCGGGGAGCTGTTTTTT
.,TRBV29-1,TRBJ1-1,many,CSVGANTEAFF,TGCAGCGTTGGGGCGAACACTGAAGCTTTCTTT
.,TRBV28,TRBJ1-2,many,CASSFLGMGGYTF,TGTGCCAGCAGTTTTCTGGGGATGGGAGGCTACACCTTC
.,TRBV7-9,TRBJ2-7,many,CASSPAGTPTYEQYF,TGTGCCAGCAGCCCGGCGGGGACACCCACCTACGAGCAGTACTTC
TRBD2,TRBV27,TRBJ2-1,.,CASSSPRREDEQFF,TGTGCCAGTTCCAGTCCCAGGCGGGAGGATGAGCAGTTCTTC
TRBD1,TRBV4-1,TRBJ2-7,many,CASTRGLADSYEQYF,TGCGCCAGCACCAGGGGGTTAGCAGACTCCTACGAGCAGTACTTC
TRBD2,TRBV6-5,TRBJ2-2,.,CASRLLAGGLNTGELFF,TGTGCCAGCAGACTACTAGCGGGGGGGCTTAACACCGGGGAGCTGTTTTTT
.,TRBV2,TRBJ2-2,.,CASSGNAFTGELFF,TGTGCCAGCAGTGGCAACGCCTTTACCGGGGAGCTGTTTTTT
TRBD1,TRBV18,TRBJ2-7,many,CASSPPSGQFSEQYF,TGTGCCAGCTCACCACCTTCGGGACAGTTCAGCGAGCAGTACTTC
.,TRBV6-5,TRBJ2-2,many,CASSYSGMDSNTGELFF,TGTGCCAGCAGTTACTCGGGCATGGACAGCAACACCGGGGAGCTGTTTTTT
.,TRBV9,TRBJ2-7,many,CASSVGGGPYEQYF,TGTGCCAGCAGCGTAGGGGGGGGGCCCTACGAGCAGTACTTC
.,TRBV7-8,TRBJ1-5,many,CASSPNEGSRNQPQHF,TGTGCCAGCAGCCCGAATGAGGGTTCTCGCAATCAGCCCCAGCATTTT
.,TRBV5-1,TRBJ1-1,many,CASSMQPDNTEAFF,TGCGCCAGCAGCATGCAACCGGACAACACTGAAGCTTTCTTT
.,TRBV7-3,TRBJ2-7,.,CASSSQTGYKQYF,TGTGCCAGCAGCTCCCAGACAGGCTACAAGCAGTACTTC
.,TRBV20-1,TRBJ2-6,many,CSARDSSGANVLTF,TGCAGTGCCCGCGACAGCTCTGGGGCCAACGTCCTGACTTTC
TRBD2,TRBV9,TRBJ2-3,.,CASSVGAGGRTDTQYF,TGTGCCAGCAGCGTAGGAGCGGGGGGACGCACAGATACGCAGTATTTT
.,TRBV18,TRBJ2-5,.,CASSPQENQETQYF,TGTGCCAGCTCACCACAAGAGAACCAAGAGACCCAGTACTTC
.,TRBV20-1,TRBJ2-1,many,CSARLRLINLNYNEQFF,TGCAGTGCTAGGCTACGTCTTATAAATCTGAACTACAATGAGCAGTTCTTC
.,TRBV19,TRBJ2-1,.,CASSINRNNEQFF,TGTGCCAGTAGTATAAACAGGAACAATGAGCAGTTCTTC
.,TRBV3-1,TRBJ2-2,many,CASSQRRPNTGELFF,TGTGCCAGCAGCCAGAGAAGACCGAACACCGGGGAGCTGTTTTTT
TRBD1,TRBV5-1,TRBJ2-7,many,CASSLQGQGTYEQYF,TGCGCCAGCAGCTTGCAAGGACAGGGGACTTACGAGCAGTACTTC
TRBD2,TRBV10-3,TRBJ2-3,.,CAIRGTSGGRSFDTQYF,TGTGCCATCAGAGGGACTAGCGGGGGACGATCCTTCGATACGCAGTATTTT
.,TRBV5-6,TRBJ2-3,many,CASSSLEGYTDTQYF,TGTGCCAGCAGCTCATTAGAGGGGTACACAGATACGCAGTATTTT
.,TRBV10-2,TRBJ2-1,many,CASSPGVDEQFF,TGCGCCAGCAGCCCAGGGGTCGATGAGCAGTTCTTC
.,TRBV12-3/TRBV12-4,TRBJ1-4,many,CASRGQSNEKLFF,TGTGCCAGCAGAGGGCAGTCTAATGAAAAACTGTTTTTT
.,TRBV7-9,TRBJ2-1,many,CASSFFPRGSSSYNEQFF,TGTGCCAGCAGCTTCTTTCCTCGTGGGTCTAGTTCCTACAATGAGCAGTTCTTC
.,TRBV5-5,TRBJ1-5,many,CASSRDRPNNQPQHF,TGTGCCAGCAGCCGAGACAGGCCCAACAATCAGCCCCAGCATTTT
.,TRBV20-1,TRBJ2-2,many,CSARDTWQGKGELFF,TGCAGTGCTAGAGATACCTGGCAGGGGAAAGGGGAGCTGTTTTTT
TRBD2,TRBV12-3/TRBV12-4,TRBJ2-3,many,CASIPGGGTDTQYF,TGTGCCAGCATCCCTGGGGGGGGCACAGATACGCAGTATTTT
.,TRBV5-1,TRBJ2-1,many,CASSLDRNNEQFF,TGCGCCAGCAGCTTAGACAGGAACAATGAGCAGTTCTTC
.,TRBV12-3/TRBV12-4,TRBJ1-1,many,CASSFKGSEAFF,TGTGCCAGCAGTTTTAAGGGATCGGAAGCTTTCTTT